This T cell receptor beta chain comes out of a study of long-term antiretroviral therapy in people with HIV. Broader study findings: The study found narrower CDR3 length ranges in HIV repertoires than in controls.

Germline values: CDR1 SGHTA, CDR2 FQGNSA. The CDR3 has 16 residues. Trimming removed 3 bases at V and 1 base at J, with 12 bases between. It was version v3.0 of the immunoSEQ assay that was run at survey level. The repertoire was sequenced with immunoSEQ multiplex PCR; TCRdb's copy has only in-frame clones and lacks some. The sample yields around 19,000 clones, approximately 85% seen once. To note about this clone: Its antigen is unidentified.

Sample: unsorted PBMCs, taken at the start of antiretroviral therapy. The TCR originated in a man aged 25 to 40 with HIV. V and J are TRBV7-2 and TRBJ2-2; D might be TRBD2 (6 bases). CDR3 bases: TGTGCCAGCAGCTTGGCGGGACGGATGAACACCGGGGAGCTGTTTTTT. It encodes CASSLAGRMNTGELFF.